This T cell receptor beta chain was sequenced in a study of T cells after yellow fever vaccination (dated by TCRdb to the late 2010s). A note on the overall study: The SMART-Seq v4 Ultra Low Input RNA kit was used to prepare libraries from fractions with low cell numbers. Two healthy male donors, one aged 18 to 30 and one aged 30 to 39 years, were included in the cohort. To follow T-cell clones before and after primary and booster YFV17D yellow fever vaccination, bulk TCR alpha and beta repertoires were sequenced over time. Blood samples were taken at several timepoints before and after primary and secondary immunization, and bulk PBMC replicates and cell subsets were isolated.

TCR cDNA was synthesized by 5'RACE template switching, through which a universal primer site and unique molecular identifiers were introduced. Priming for cDNA synthesis came from both the TCR alpha and TCR beta constant segments. Library amplification involved two PCR steps, and the second step added sample barcodes and sequencing adapters. Libraries were sequenced on Illumina HiSeq 2500 (2x100 bp) or NovaSeq (2x150 bp). The original methods were these. MIGEC handled demultiplexing of reads and collapsing into UMI consensus sequences, while MiXCR performed V(D)J alignment. Vaccine-responding clonotypes were defined with edgeR using replicate PBMC samples, requiring FDR below 0.01 and a log2 fold change above 5 up to day 15. Each bulk clonotype was labeled CD4 or CD8 based on which sequenced repertoire, CD4 or CD8, contained the clonotype at higher abundance. Starting from the raw public reads, TCRdb applied fastp trimming at Q25, assembled clones with MiXCR and retained in-frame beta chains. When rows share a CDR3 protein, they turn into one entry using the most common DNA and genes. In this record, the V and J calls reflect TCRdb's handling and not the investigators' own analysis. Here the sample has 500,000 to 650,000 distinct CDR3 sequences; around 12% occur a single time. Of the sample, more than 12% falls within the top ten clones.

For CDR1 and CDR2, the germline V gene lists SGHTA and FQGTGA. The CDR3 numbers 12 residues from cysteine through phenylalanine. The CDR3 DNA has 36 bases and is translated from base 1. Results the study describes overall, beyond this receptor: Because abundant contaminating clonotypes from the bulk population could be contained in FACS-sorted repertoires, computational filtering was required. A small share of clonotypes occurred in both CD4 and CD8 compartments, likely arising from convergent recombination. Most clones expanded after primary vaccination (approximately 97% of CD4 and over 80% of CD8) were re-detected after the booster, suggesting that broad memory maintenance occurred. Compared with the primary T-cell response, the secondary T-cell response was weaker but faster, peaking on day 5 rather than day 15. Only a couple of donors were included in the study, so the extent to which the findings can be generalized is limited.

According to the study, the label for this sample's treatment or condition signals: live attenuated yellow fever vaccine strain. At each blood-draw timepoint, two biological replicates of bulk PBMCs were collected. PBMCs were isolated from peripheral blood using a standard Ficoll-Paque protocol. RNA was extracted with TriZol from bulk PBMCs, CD4 and CD8 fractions, and dextramer-positive and dextramer-negative fractions. This clonotype was observed a few times. Which antigen it targets is not known. No base quality values were provided; no much bigger clone lies one nucleotide off. Sequencing used PBMCs, obtained on the day of the yellow fever booster vaccination. This sequence originates from a man in his thirties or forties who received the YFV17D yellow fever vaccine. The chain is assembled from TRBV7-3 and TRBJ2-1; a tentative D match to TRBD2 spans 5 bases. The CDR3 amino acid sequence is: CADVLADNEQFF. The nucleotides read TGTGCTGACGTTCTAGCTGACAATGAGCAGTTCTTC.